These 29 T cell receptor beta chains came from one sample sequenced in a study of T cells in Graves' hyperthyroidism and ophthalmopathy. Researchers amplified the TCR beta CDR3 regions from RNA transcripts. HTBI primers were employed in a first-round RT-PCR of the TCR CDR3. TCRdb ran MiXCR on the multiplex PCR reads and lists one entry per CDR3 protein. This table has hundreds of thousands of distinct CDR3 sequences, just over 45% appearing once. The source material was peripheral blood or thyroid tissue (not recorded which). These receptors all stem from a young woman with Graves' hyperthyroidism.

V and J are TRBV24-1 and TRBJ1-1, with D maybe TRBD1 (5 bases). The CDR3 is made up of 16 amino acids. CDR1 is KGHDR and CDR2 is SFDVKD in the germline V gene. The chain's CDR3 is CAPVTLTVLLNTEAFF. CDR3 sequence (DNA): TGTGCACCAGTGACTCTGACAGTGCTTTTGAACACTGAAGCTTTCTTT.

This clonotype was found many times. The chain employs TRBV2 and TRBJ1-2; TRBD1 is a possible D gene (5 bases). Trimming stripped 4 bases from V and 8 bases from J, with 14 bases between. In germline, CDR1 is SNHLY, CDR2 FYNNEI. CDR3 length: 13 amino acids. Here the CDR3 DNA reads TGTGCCAGCAGTGTGCGCGGGGCACAAGGCTACACCTTC. Its translation: CASSVRGAQGYTF.

The chain has TRBV20-1 and TRBJ2-7; weak D call: TRBD2 (5 bases). Germline CDR1 is DFQATT and CDR2 is SNEGSKA (reference sequence). Trimming shortened V by 6 bases and J by 5 bases, and 17 bases separated the two germline ends. The CDR3 extends over 13 amino acids. This CDR3 reads CSAEGGSLDEQYF. CDR3 in DNA: TGCAGTGCAGAGGGCGGATCCCTCGACGAGCAGTACTTC.

This chain links TRBV2 with TRBJ1-2; a weak D match, TRBD1 (5 bases). CDR3 size: 11 residues. The germline V and J ends were trimmed by 8 bases and 12 bases, with 16 bases remaining between them. The germline V gene has CDR1 SNHLY and CDR2 FYNNEI. CDR3 amino acids: CASDGDSSDTF. The CDR3 region has the DNA TGTGCCAGCGATGGAGACAGCAGTGACACCTTC.

With respect to this clonotype: One end of the junction varies from germline; a read error may be responsible. The genes are TRBV24-1 and TRBJ1-2; tentative D call: TRBD1 (6 bases). In germline, CDR1 is KGHDR, CDR2 SFDVKD. This CDR3 comprises 15 residues. CDR3 in DNA: TGTGCCAGCAGTTTTAGGAGGCAGGGGAACTATGGCTACACCTTC. It encodes CASSFRRQGNYGYTF.

This clonotype appeared many times. The chain uses TRBV10-2 and TRBJ1-1, with TRBD1 matching over 8 bases. J gave up 5 bases and V 5 bases, and 7 bases lay outside the gene matches. Germline V CDR1 and CDR2: WSHSY, SAAADI. The CDR3 is 14 residues long. CDR3 DNA sequence: TGCGCCAGCAGTCCCGACAGGGGTTCTACTGAAGCTTTCTTT. Protein product: CASSPDRGSTEAFF.

This clonotype has only a few counts. CDR3 amino acids: CSVADSGSSISYEQYF. CDR3 in DNA: TGCAGCGTTGCGGATAGCGGGTCCTCGATCTCCTACGAGCAGTACTTC. The chain couples TRBV29-1 to TRBJ2-7; 7 nucleotides agree with TRBD2. The germline gives CDR1 SQVTM, CDR2 ANQGSEA. With V trimmed by 4 bases and J by 0 bases, 12 bases remained unmatched. The CDR3 is 16 residues long.

About this clonotype itself: Just one base apart from a much larger clone, this may be a read error. The chain uses TRBV20-1 and TRBJ2-5; D is unclear. The CDR3 loop spans 10 amino acids. Looked up from germline, CDR1 is DFQATT and CDR2 is SNEGSKA (reference sequence). The chain's CDR3 is CSVRVFPQYF. CDR3 bases: TGCAGTGTTAGAGTTTTCCCCCAGTACTTC.

This clonotype was found a few times. V is TRBV7-8 and J is TRBJ1-5, with a possible D match to TRBD1 (5 bases). The ends were cut back, 3 bases at V and 4 bases at J, with 13 bases in the middle. The CDR3 runs 15 residues. CDR1 SGHVS and CDR2 FQNEAQ come from the germline V gene. Here the CDR3 reads CASSFAGSPNQPQHF. The CDR3 DNA is TGTGCCAGCAGCTTCGCAGGGTCCCCTAATCAGCCCCAGCATTTT.

The gene calls are TRBV20-1 and TRBJ2-7; D perhaps matches TRBD1 (5 bases). V lost 5 bases and J lost 0, with 8 bases in between. The CDR3 length is 12 residues. From germline, CDR1 is DFQATT and CDR2 SNEGSKA (reference sequence). CDR3 DNA: TGCAGTGCTCAGGACATCTCCTACGAGCAGTACTTC. Its translation is CSAQDISYEQYF.

This clonotype was counted at least ten times. The chain has TRBV29-1 and TRBJ1-2; D is unclear. Trimming cost V 7 bases and J 1 base, with 7 bases left between them. There are 11 residues in the CDR3. Germline V CDR1 and CDR2: SQVTM, ANQGSEA. CDR3 bases: TGCAGCGCGCAGAGTAACTATGGCTACACCTTC. As protein: CSAQSNYGYTF.

This rearrangement joins TRBV2 to TRBJ1-5; TRBD1 matches 9 bases. With 6 bases clipped from V and 7 bases from J, the junction kept 4 bases outside the gene matches. Germline CDR1 SNHLY, CDR2 FYNNEI. The CDR3 spans 13 residues. The CDR3 protein is CASRDRGRQPQHF. Written as DNA, the CDR3 is TGTGCCAGCAGGGACAGGGGAAGGCAGCCCCAGCATTTT.

As concerns this clonotype: A much more abundant neighbour one base away suggests this may be a read error. This chain joins TRBV7-2 and TRBJ1-2, with 8 bases fitting TRBD1. Germline CDR1 and CDR2: SGHTA and FQGNSA. V gave up 5 bases and J gave up 7 bases; unmatched junction bases: 6. The CDR3 totals 13 residues. The CDR3 DNA sequence: TGTGCCAGCAGCACCAGGGGGCGGGCTGGCTACACCTTC. Encoded protein: CASSTRGRAGYTF.

The chain uses TRBV9 and TRBJ1-2; D is undetermined. The V gene's germline CDR1 is SGDLS and CDR2 YYNGEE. V dropped 3 bases and J dropped 3 bases, with 15 bases sitting between them. This CDR3 is 15 amino acids long. The CDR3 region is CASSADPTPYYGYTF. The CDR3 DNA reads as TGTGCCAGCAGCGCCGACCCAACCCCATACTATGGCTACACCTTC.

The rearrangement joins TRBV4-3 to TRBJ2-7; D is unclear. CDR1 is LGHNA, CDR2 YSLEER, per germline. This CDR3 is 12 amino acids long. Between the trimmed V and J ends, which lost 0 bases and 5 bases, there was a span of 5 bases. CDR3 in amino acids: CASSQEGNEQYF. Written as DNA, the CDR3 is TGCGCCAGCAGCCAAGAAGGTAACGAGCAGTACTTC.

Only one count was recorded for this clonotype. This chain joins TRBV29-1 and TRBJ1-2, with D perhaps matching TRBD1 (5 bases). Germline lookup yields CDR1 SQVTM and CDR2 ANQGSEA. The CDR3 runs 13 residues. The CDR3 here is CSEYRDGIYGYTF. The CDR3, as DNA: TGCAGTGAATACCGGGACGGCATCTATGGCTACACCTTC. The whole variable domain, remainder taken from reference TRBV29-1 and TRBJ1-2, is SAVISQKPSRDICQRGTSLTIQCQVDSQVTMMFWYRQQPGQSLTLIATANQGSEATYESGFVIDKFPISRPNLTFSTLTVSNMSPEDSSIYLCSEYRDGIYGYTFGSGTRLTVV.

This clonotype showed up just a few times. The J gene is TRBJ1-1, the V gene TRBV7-9; 8 bases map to TRBD1. CDR1 SEHNR and CDR2 FQNEAQ come from the germline V gene (reference sequence). This CDR3 is built from 17 residues. V shed 0 bases, J shed 4 bases, and the junction held 10 bases outside the gene matches. CDR3 coding DNA: TGTGCCAGCAGCTTAGCCCCATCCGGACAGGGCGGCACTGAAGCTTTCTTT. Translation: CASSLAPSGQGGTEAFF.

J is TRBJ2-7 and V is TRBV2; possibly TRBD1 for D (5 bases). The CDR3 length is 13 residues. From germline, CDR1 is SNHLY and CDR2 FYNNEI. The V end lost 7 bases, the J end lost 3 bases, and 13 bases lay between the germline ends. CDR3 sequence: CASNQGPFYEQYF. CDR3 in DNA: TGTGCCAGCAATCAGGGTCCCTTCTACGAGCAGTACTTC. Based on the CDR3 plus reference TRBV2 and TRBJ2-7, the full variable domain is EPEVTQTPSHQVTQMGQEVILRCVPISNHLYFYWYRQILGQKVEFLVSFYNNEISEKSEIFDDQFSVERPDGSNFTLKIRSTKLEDSAMYFCASNQGPFYEQYFGPGTRLTVT.

As to this clonotype: A read error is the likely source, as a far larger clone sits one nucleotide away. The V call is TRBV5-4, the J call TRBJ2-7; D unclear. Germline lookup yields CDR1 SGHNT and CDR2 YYREEE (reference sequence). This CDR3 comprises 12 residues. The CDR3 region has the DNA TGTGCCAGCAGCTTGGTCAGCTACCAGCAGTACTTC. Its protein is CASSLVSYQQYF.

The chain couples TRBV6-1 to TRBJ1-5; TRBD1 aligns across 7 bases. The CDR3 has 15 residues. The V and J ends lost 6 bases and 3 bases, in that order; junction bases with no gene match: 8. Germline V gene lookup returns CDR1 MNHNS and CDR2 SASEGT. The CDR3 protein is CASRRTGVYNQPQHF. DNA for the CDR3: TGTGCCAGCAGGCGAACAGGGGTCTACAATCAGCCCCAGCATTTT.

The chain links TRBV12-3 or TRBV12-4 to TRBJ2-7; D not certain. CDR3 length: 13 residues. The V end was cut by 3 bases, the J end by 2 bases, with 8 bases between. The CDR3 sequence: CASSFGATYEQYF. For the CDR3, the DNA is TGTGCCAGCAGTTTCGGCGCTACCTACGAGCAGTACTTC.

V and J are TRBV7-3 and TRBJ1-2; D is ambiguous. Between the trimmed V and J ends, which lost 3 bases and 8 bases, there was a span of 13 bases. The CDR3 has 13 amino acids. Per the germline V gene, CDR1 is SGHTA and CDR2 is FQGTGA. The CDR3 sequence is CASSFSLQSGYTF. DNA of the CDR3: TGTGCCAGCAGCTTTTCGTTACAAAGCGGCTACACCTTC.

This clonotype was seen ten or more times. This chain uses TRBV10-3 with TRBJ1-1; TRBD1 agrees at 7 bases. V was clipped by 6 bases and J by 0 bases; unmatched bases: 1. Germline lookup yields CDR1 ENHRY and CDR2 SYGVKD. This CDR3 spans 13 amino acids. CDR3: CAIRQGMNTEAFF. The CDR3 DNA reads TGTGCCATCAGACAGGGGATGAACACTGAAGCTTTCTTT.

DNA of the CDR3: TGCGCCAGCAGTGATCGGACCGGGACAGGGGGCTTGGAGACCCAGTACTTC. Encoded protein: CASSDRTGTGGLETQYF. The rearrangement links TRBV10-1 to TRBJ2-5; 12 positions match TRBD1. Germline loops: CDR1 WNHNN, CDR2 SYGVQD (reference sequence). This CDR3 comprises 17 residues. The V gene end was trimmed by 3 bases and the J gene end by 5 bases; junction bases not matched to a gene: 10.

The sample holds many counts of this clonotype. The chain couples TRBV15 to TRBJ1-1; 7 bases are a match to TRBD1. CDR1 is LNHNV, CDR2 YYDKDF, per germline (reference sequence). The CDR3 extends over 16 amino acids. V trimming: 0 bases; J trimming: 0 bases; junction bases outside the gene matches: 4. As DNA, the CDR3 is TGTGCCACCAGCAGAGATCTGACAGGGTTGAACACTGAAGCTTTCTTT. The encoded protein is CATSRDLTGLNTEAFF.

The gene calls are TRBV20-1 and TRBJ2-7, with TRBD1 identical over 8 bases. CDR1 DFQATT and CDR2 SNEGSKA come from the germline V gene (reference sequence). The CDR3 has 13 amino acids. V lost 0 bases, J lost 6 bases, and 4 bases stayed unmatched. The CDR3 DNA reads as TGCAGTGCTAGAGAGGACAGGGCCAGCGAGCAGTACTTC. Protein product: CSAREDRASEQYF.

With respect to this clonotype: A junction boundary mismatches the germline segment, possibly from a read error. The chain combines TRBV7-2 with TRBJ1-2, with D unresolved. The germline V gene has CDR1 SGHTA and CDR2 FQGNSA. The CDR3 covers 10 residues. CDR3 coding DNA: TGTGCCAGCAGCTTAGAGTGGGATTCCTTC. This translates into CASSLEWDSF.

This chain joins TRBV6-1 and TRBJ1-1, with 8 bases matching TRBD1. The length of the CDR3 is 14 residues. V dropped 5 bases and J dropped 7; count of bases not matched to a gene: 9. Germline V lookup: CDR1 MNHNS, CDR2 SASEGT. CDR3 bases: TGTGCCAGCAGTACCCGGACAGGGAATAATGAAGCTTTCTTT. Residues: CASSTRTGNNEAFF.

This clonotype has ten or more counts. This chain uses TRBV7-2 with TRBJ1-3; D is uncertain. The germline V and J ends were trimmed by 4 bases and 0 bases, with 10 bases remaining between them. The CDR3 contains 15 residues. Germline V gene lookup returns CDR1 SGHTA and CDR2 FQGNSA. CDR3 in DNA: TGTGCCAGCAGCTCACGGCTCCTCTCTGGAAACACCATATATTTT. This codes for CASSSRLLSGNTIYF.